This record concerns one TCR beta chain sequence. The data were taken from a study of blood T cell repertoires in COVID-19. Methods used by the authors: The assay estimated nucleated cells by amplifying reference gene primers. Repertoires were generated with immunoSEQ multiplex PCR, while TCRdb's copy carries only in-frame clones and drops some. The V and J calls and clone size are taken from that table; D and trimming were inferred from the DNA. The repertoire includes 200,000 to 250,000 clones, 80% to 85% of them detected once, and 5.2% sits in the top ten. The sequencing sample was made of peripheral blood. The TCR was taken from an older woman with COVID-19, enrolled during active disease.

The CDR3 bases are TGTGCCAGCAGCCAAATCAACAGAGCGGATGAAAAACTGTTTTTT. Amino acids: CASSQINRADEKLFF. The chain uses TRBV4-2 and TRBJ1-4, with D uncertain. Germline CDR1 LGHNA, CDR2 YNFKEQ. Trimming stripped 2 bases from V and 6 bases from J, with 13 bases between. The CDR3 length is 15 residues.